Each of the 30 T cell receptor beta chains below was sequenced from the same sample in a study of T cells in Graves' hyperthyroidism and ophthalmopathy. TCR beta CDR3 region amplification was performed from RNA transcripts. During a first-round RT-PCR of the TCR CDR3, the HTBI primer set was used. TCRdb re-derived calls from the multiplex PCR reads in MiXCR, one entry per CDR3 protein. The table shows fewer than 500,000 distinct CDR3 sequences, with approximately 15% occurring only once. The sequencing input was blood. Source of these receptors: a man aged 18 to 29 with Graves' ophthalmopathy.

This clonotype turned up a few times. The chain carries TRBV6-1 and TRBJ2-1; possibly TRBD2 for D (5 bases). Trimming took 5 bases from V and 10 from J, leaving 15 bases between them. The CDR3 is made up of 13 amino acids. Germline V lookup: CDR1 MNHNS, CDR2 SASEGT. This CDR3 reads CASSYREYTEQFF. The DNA for the CDR3 is TGTGCCAGCAGTTATAGGGAGTACACGGAGCAGTTCTTC.

In this sample, this clonotype turned up many times. The chain's CDR3 is CASGYLNTEAFF. As DNA, the CDR3 is TGTGCCAGCGGATATCTGAACACTGAAGCTTTCTTT. This rearrangement joins TRBV7-3 to TRBJ1-1; no clear D. This CDR3 is built from 12 residues. The germline V and J ends were trimmed by 8 bases and 0 bases, with 7 bases remaining between them. Germline lookup yields CDR1 SGHTA and CDR2 FQGTGA.

The chain employs TRBV4-2 and TRBJ2-3; 13 positions match TRBD2. Germline V CDR1 and CDR2: LGHNA, YNFKEQ. With V trimmed by 0 bases and J by 1 base, 4 bases remained unmatched. This CDR3 has 18 residues. The CDR3 coding sequence is TGTGCCAGCAGCCAAGATGAGACTAGCGGGGGGCGCACAGATACGCAGTATTTT. Translation gives CASSQDETSGGRTDTQYF.

In this sample, this clonotype turned up a few times. The J gene is TRBJ1-2, the V gene TRBV6-2 or TRBV6-3; 7 positions match TRBD1. This CDR3 contains 14 residues. V lost 6 bases and J lost 5; bases outside the gene matches: 9. Per germline, CDR1 MNHEY and CDR2 SVGEGT. CDR3 bases: TGTGCCAGCAGCCGGGACAGTGGAGTTTATGGCTACACCTTC. This gives the protein CASSRDSGVYGYTF.

The chain joins TRBV5-1 to TRBJ2-1, with D hard to call. Germline V lookup: CDR1 SGHRS, CDR2 YFSETQ. Deletions cut 4 bases from V and 6 bases from J, with 14 bases between. The CDR3 sequence is 14 residues long. This CDR3 is CASSQTVSPNEQFF. In DNA, the CDR3 is TGCGCCAGCAGCCAAACAGTAAGCCCCAATGAGCAGTTCTTC. The full variable domain, rest sourced from reference TRBV5-1 and TRBJ2-1, is KAGVTQTPRYLIKTRGQQVTLSCSPISGHRSVSWYQQTPGQGLQFLFEYFSETQRNKGNFPGRFSGRQFSNSRSEMNVSTLELGDSALYLCASSQTVSPNEQFFGPGTRLTVL.

Note on this clonotype: One base away lies a much larger clone, so this may be a sequencing read error. V is TRBV11-3 and J is TRBJ1-2; D is ambiguous. Trimming removed 3 bases at V and 2 bases at J, with 10 bases between. The CDR3 is 14 residues long. CDR1 SGHNT and CDR2 YENEEA come from the germline V gene. The CDR3 region has the DNA TGTGCCAGCAGCTTCGACGGGTACAACTATGGCTACACCTTC. Protein product: CASSFDGYNYGYTF.

This clonotype showed up many times. The rearrangement links TRBV4-1 to TRBJ2-7, with D tentatively TRBD1 (6 bases). Trimming cost V 2 bases and J 6 bases, with 14 bases left between them. CDR1 and CDR2 from the germline V gene are MGHRA and YSYEKL. This CDR3 contains 14 residues. CDR3 bases: TGCGCCAGCAGCCAAACAGGGAAGCGCGGCGAGCAGTACTTC. This codes for CASSQTGKRGEQYF.

This clonotype came up many times. The J gene is TRBJ1-5, the V gene TRBV10-3, with 7 bases fitting TRBD1. Trimming cost V 6 bases and J 4 bases; bases outside gene matches: 3. From germline, CDR1 is ENHRY and CDR2 SYGVKD. This CDR3 spans 13 amino acids. The CDR3 here is CAISGQVNQPQHF. CDR3 in DNA: TGTGCCATCAGCGGACAGGTTAATCAGCCCCAGCATTTT.

This clonotype was counted many times. The J gene is TRBJ2-5, the V gene TRBV11-2, with 7 bases that match TRBD1. V shed 5 bases and J 3 bases; nucleotides not matched to a gene: 6. The CDR3 is 14 amino acids. Germline V CDR1 and CDR2: SGHAT, FQNNGV. The CDR3 sequence: CASSLLGGEETQYF. CDR3 DNA: TGTGCCAGCAGCCTGTTAGGGGGCGAAGAGACCCAGTACTTC.

The sample holds many counts of this clonotype. The genes are TRBV7-9 and TRBJ1-1; D gene unclear. The ends were cut back, 1 base at V and 4 bases at J, with 13 bases in the middle. CDR1 and CDR2 (germline): SEHNR, FQNEAQ (reference sequence). CDR3 length: 15 residues. The CDR3 region is CASSLGTALSTEAFF. For the CDR3, the DNA is TGTGCCAGCAGCTTAGGGACGGCTCTGAGCACTGAAGCTTTCTTT.

This clonotype was counted at least ten times. The gene calls are TRBV10-3 and TRBJ2-7, with D hard to call. The V gene's germline CDR1 is ENHRY and CDR2 SYGVKD. V gave up 2 bases and J gave up 1 base, with 18 bases separating them. The CDR3 runs 17 residues. The CDR3 loop reads CAISELWGQLHSYEQYF. DNA of the CDR3: TGTGCCATCAGTGAGCTATGGGGTCAGCTCCATTCCTACGAGCAGTACTTC.

This chain connects TRBV27 to TRBJ1-2, with TRBD1 matching 8 bases. The ends lost 5 bases at V and 4 bases at J; junction bases unmatched: 9. The CDR3 covers 15 residues. CDR1 is MNHEY, CDR2 SMNVEV, per germline (reference sequence). The CDR3 loop is CASSPWGQASYGYTF. CDR3 nucleotide sequence: TGTGCCAGCAGTCCGTGGGGACAGGCCTCCTATGGCTACACCTTC.

This clonotype was observed a handful of times. One base away lies a much larger clone, so this may be a sequencing read error. This chain connects TRBV5-1 to TRBJ1-1; D perhaps matches TRBD1 (5 bases). The germline V and J ends were trimmed by 4 bases and 1 base, with 14 bases remaining between them. Per the germline V gene, CDR1 is SGHRS and CDR2 is YFSETQ. The CDR3 runs to 15 residues. The CDR3 coding sequence is TGCGCCAGCAGCGGCGGGGCACCTTCGAACACTGAAGCTTTCTTT. It is translated as CASSGGAPSNTEAFF.

J is TRBJ1-1 and V is TRBV19; D possibly corresponds to TRBD1 (5 bases). V lost 7 bases to trimming and J lost 3 bases, with 9 bases between them. The CDR3 consists of 12 residues. CDR1 and CDR2 (germline): LNHDA, SQIVND (reference sequence). CDR3 protein: CASTLGDTEAFF. The CDR3 DNA follows: TGTGCCAGTACTCTGGGGGACACTGAAGCTTTCTTT. The variable domain in full, with the rest retrieved from reference TRBV19 and TRBJ1-1, is DGGITQSPKYLFRKEGQNVTLSCEQNLNHDAMYWYRQDPGQGLRLIYYSQIVNDFQKGDIAEGYSVSREKKESFPLTVTSAQKNPTAFYLCASTLGDTEAFFGQGTRLTVV.

This clonotype was detected ten times or more. J is TRBJ1-2 and V is TRBV12-3 or TRBV12-4; D not resolved. V gave up 2 bases and J gave up 8 bases, with 15 bases separating them. The CDR3 contains 14 residues. DNA for the CDR3: TGTGCCAGCAGTTTACTCACATCCCCGGGAGGCTACACCTTC. Translation gives CASSLLTSPGGYTF.

Notes on this clonotype: With a much larger clone just one base away, this may be a read error. The chain links TRBV11-2 to TRBJ2-2; possibly TRBD2 for D (5 bases). The CDR3 is 16 residues long. The germline V gene encodes CDR1 SGHAT and CDR2 FQNNGV. V lost 5 bases and J 2 bases, leaving 15 bases between the germline ends. CDR3 sequence reads: CASSPPGGLNTGELFF. The CDR3 DNA reads TGTGCCAGCAGCCCCCCTGGCGGGCTCAACACCGGGGAGCTGTTTTTT.

This clonotype was observed at least ten times. V is TRBV5-6 and J is TRBJ2-7, with D maybe TRBD2 (5 bases). This CDR3 comprises 14 residues. Germline CDR1 is SGHDT and CDR2 is YYEEEE. Trimming left V 2 bases short and J 1 base short, with 10 bases between. CDR3 DNA: TGTGCCAGCAGCTTTGACGGGGATTCCTACGAGCAGTACTTC. Its translation is CASSFDGDSYEQYF.

Details on this clonotype: A read error may explain this, as a much larger clone is one base away. This rearrangement joins TRBV12-3 or TRBV12-4 to TRBJ2-1, with D uncertain. Trimming removed 0 bases at V and 4 bases at J, with 4 bases between. The CDR3 sequence is 13 residues long. The CDR3 protein is CASSLAVYNEQFF. CDR3 DNA sequence: TGTGCCAGCAGTTTAGCGGTATACAATGAGCAGTTCTTC.

This clonotype was seen repeatedly, ten times or more. V is TRBV12-3 or TRBV12-4 and J is TRBJ1-4; possibly TRBD1 for D (5 bases). This CDR3 has 15 residues. Trimming pared 6 bases from V and 5 bases from J, leaving 16 bases between. The CDR3 coding sequence is TGTGCCAGCAGACCCTCGGGGGACGGCAATGAAAAACTGTTTTTT. It codes for CASRPSGDGNEKLFF.

The rearrangement uses TRBV30 and TRBJ2-4, with D perhaps TRBD1 (6 bases). The V gene lost 2 bases and the J gene lost 6 bases, with 8 bases spanning the gap. The germline CDR1 and CDR2 sequences are GTSNPN and SVGIG (reference sequence). This CDR3 has 12 amino acids. The CDR3 is CAWSTGTNIQYF. The CDR3 region has the DNA TGTGCCTGGAGTACAGGGACAAACATTCAGTACTTC.

This clonotype occurred a few times. With a much larger clone just one base away, this may be a read error. This chain joins TRBV6-1 and TRBJ1-5; D gene uncertain. With 4 bases removed from V and 3 bases from J, the gap between germline ends came to 10 bases. The CDR3 sequence is 14 residues long. CDR1 is MNHNS, CDR2 SASEGT, per germline. The CDR3 region has the DNA TGTGCCAGCAGTGGACGGCAGAACAATCAGCCCCAGCATTTT. It codes for CASSGRQNNQPQHF.

At least ten counts were recorded for this clonotype. The rearrangement uses TRBV2 and TRBJ2-4, with unresolved D. V was clipped by 4 bases and J by 1 base, with 11 bases between them. The V gene's germline CDR1 is SNHLY and CDR2 FYNNEI. The CDR3 consists of 15 residues. DNA of the CDR3: TGTGCCAGCAGTGCGCCCGGTGGGGCCAAAAACATTCAGTACTTC. It is translated as CASSAPGGAKNIQYF.

This clonotype has more than one count but fewer than ten. This chain uses TRBV19 with TRBJ2-3; perhaps TRBD2 as D (5 bases). The CDR3 extends over 13 amino acids. Germline V gene sequence: CDR1 LNHDA, CDR2 SQIVND (reference sequence). V was cut by 5 bases and J by 4 bases, with 10 bases left in between. The CDR3 sequence: CASSERAADTQYF. The CDR3 coding sequence is TGTGCCAGTAGTGAGAGGGCCGCAGATACGCAGTATTTT.

The V gene is TRBV12-3 or TRBV12-4, the J gene TRBJ1-1; 10 bases fit TRBD1. V lost 1 base to trimming and J lost 6 bases; unmatched junction nucleotides: 2. The CDR3 totals 14 residues. The CDR3 nucleotides are TGTGCCAGCAGTTTAGAGGGGACAGGGGCTGAAGCTTTCTTT. This sequence encodes CASSLEGTGAEAFF.

The V call is TRBV6-5, the J call TRBJ1-6; D uncertain. V lost 2 bases, J lost 7 bases, and 9 bases lay in between. The CDR3 length is 14 residues. Germline V lookup: CDR1 MNHEY, CDR2 SVGAGI. CDR3 loop: CASSYAGSNSPLHF. CDR3 nucleotides: TGTGCCAGCAGTTACGCGGGTAGCAATTCACCCCTCCACTTT.

This clonotype was seen repeatedly, ten times or more. This sequence joins TRBV5-6 and TRBJ1-1; D not certain. Trimming pared 4 bases from V and 4 bases from J, leaving 8 bases between. Germline CDR1 reads SGHDT; CDR2 reads YYEEEE. The CDR3 is made up of 12 amino acids. The CDR3 nucleotides are TGTGCCAGCAGCCAACACAGCACTGAAGCTTTCTTT. As protein: CASSQHSTEAFF.

This chain uses TRBV6-1 with TRBJ1-4; 10 positions agree with TRBD1. V lost 5 bases, J lost 8 bases, and 8 bases stayed unmatched. Germline V lookup: CDR1 MNHNS, CDR2 SASEGT. The CDR3 totals 15 residues. CDR3 sequence: CASSPQTGGGEKLFF. Here the CDR3 DNA reads TGTGCCAGCAGTCCTCAGACAGGGGGCGGCGAAAAACTGTTTTTT.

This clonotype was seen a handful of times. The rearrangement joins TRBV6-5 to TRBJ1-3; D is uncertain. The length of the CDR3 is 14 residues. Germline values: CDR1 MNHEY, CDR2 SVGAGI. V was trimmed by 2 bases and J by 4 bases, leaving 9 bases between them. DNA of the CDR3: TGTGCCAGCAGTTACGGGTTTCGCGGAAACACCATATATTTT. Translated: CASSYGFRGNTIYF.

This clonotype showed up many times. The rearrangement uses TRBV29-1 and TRBJ2-3; D is ambiguous. There are 14 residues in the CDR3. The germline V and J ends were trimmed by 4 bases and 3 bases, with 14 bases remaining between them. Germline values: CDR1 SQVTM, CDR2 ANQGSEA. This CDR3 reads CSVGMLYGTDTQYF. In DNA, the CDR3 is TGCAGCGTTGGGATGCTCTACGGGACAGATACGCAGTATTTT.

This clonotype was found many times. V usage is TRBV11-2 and J usage is TRBJ2-5, with D unresolved. The CDR3 is made up of 13 amino acids. Trimming took off 5 bases at V and 4 bases at J, with 11 bases between the two ends. Germline V gene data show CDR1 as SGHAT and CDR2 as FQNNGV. This CDR3 is CASSRMSGETQYF. CDR3 bases: TGTGCCAGCAGCCGGATGAGTGGAGAGACCCAGTACTTC.